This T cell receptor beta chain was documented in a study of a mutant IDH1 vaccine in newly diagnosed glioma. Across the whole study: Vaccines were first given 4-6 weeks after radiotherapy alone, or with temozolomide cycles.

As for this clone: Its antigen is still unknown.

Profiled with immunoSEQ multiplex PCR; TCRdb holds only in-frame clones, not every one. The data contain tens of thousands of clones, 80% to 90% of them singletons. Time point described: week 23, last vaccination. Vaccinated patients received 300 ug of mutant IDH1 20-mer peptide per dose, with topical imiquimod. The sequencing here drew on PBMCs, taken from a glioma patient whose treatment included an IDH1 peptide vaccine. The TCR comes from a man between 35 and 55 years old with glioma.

The CDR3 DNA is TGTGCCAGCAGCTTACGGGCGGGAGGGAACTACGAGCAGTACTTC. Amino acids: CASSLRAGGNYEQYF. V is TRBV7-8 and J is TRBJ2-7; 9 positions match TRBD2. The CDR3 has 15 amino acids. CDR1 is SGHVS and CDR2 is FQNEAQ in the germline V gene. V trimming: 2 bases; J trimming: 3 bases; junction bases outside the gene matches: 5.